This T cell receptor (beta chain) stems from a study of blood T cell repertoires in COVID-19. Overall study context: COVID-19 samples, acute and convalescent, were from the United States, Italy and Spain. Sources were T cells, B-cell-depleted T cells, or PBMCs; the material itself was cDNA or gDNA.

V was pared by 0 bases and J by 6 bases, with 10 bases between. The CDR3 contains 15 residues. The germline CDR1 and CDR2 sequences are SGDLS and YYNGEE. Sequenced by immunoSEQ multiplex PCR; TCRdb stores in-frame clones only, minus some. Of 250,000 to 300,000 clones in the sample, approximately 81% are singletons; the top ten hold 4% to 5%. The rearrangement uses TRBV9 and TRBJ1-6; unclear D gene. The sequence came from a man in his sixties with acute or convalescent COVID-19. Sequenced input: peripheral blood. This chain's CDR3 is CASSVDSYGNSPLHF. CDR3 bases: TGTGCCAGCAGCGTAGACAGCTACGGTAATTCACCCCTCCACTTT.